A single sample is the source of the 26 T cell receptor beta chains below, sequenced in a study of glioma-infiltrating T cells. Amplification of TCR alpha and beta CDR3 regions from RNA used iRepertoire nested multiplex PCR. TCRdb re-derived calls from the multiplex PCR reads in MiXCR, one entry per CDR3 protein. The sample yields about 380,000 distinct CDR3 sequences, less than 50% seen once. Sequenced: glioma tissue, nonneoplastic brain tissue, or PBMCs (not recorded which). These receptors were obtained from a human donor with low-grade glioma or glioblastoma, undergoing nonglioma brain surgery, or in good health (not recorded which).

This clonotype showed up many times. The chain joins TRBV6-2 or TRBV6-3 to TRBJ2-1, with D maybe TRBD1 (6 bases). V dropped 6 bases and J dropped 5 bases, with 11 bases sitting between them. Germline loops: CDR1 MNHEY, CDR2 SVGEGT. This CDR3 is 13 amino acids long. CDR3 residues: CASRGTGNNEQFF. The CDR3 DNA sequence: TGTGCCAGCAGAGGTACAGGGAACAATGAGCAGTTCTTC.

In this sample, this clonotype turned up a few times. CDR3 region: CASSFLRNTGELFF. DNA of the CDR3: TGTGCCAGCAGTTTCCTCAGGAACACCGGGGAGCTGTTTTTT. V gene TRBV28 combines with J gene TRBJ2-2; D gene uncertain. There are 14 residues in the CDR3. The germline V gene has CDR1 MDHEN and CDR2 SYDVKM. Deletions cut 3 bases from V and 1 base from J, with 6 bases between.

The rearrangement links TRBV20-1 to TRBJ2-1; D might be TRBD2 (6 bases). Germline-derived CDR1 and CDR2 are DFQATT and SNEGSKA (reference sequence). The CDR3 has 15 residues. The V and J ends lost 0 bases and 10 bases respectively, with 19 bases between them. CDR3 DNA sequence: TGCAGTGCTAGAGATAGCGGCAGGGCACTAGGGGAGCAGTTCTTC. Encoded protein: CSARDSGRALGEQFF.

The chain joins TRBV4-1 to TRBJ2-7, with unresolved D. V was cut by 4 bases and J by 1 base, with 8 bases left in between. The CDR3 runs 13 residues. Germline CDR1 is MGHRA and CDR2 is YSYEKL. CDR3 coding DNA: TGCGCCAGCAGCCTCCACACTTCCTACGAGCAGTACTTC. Translation gives CASSLHTSYEQYF.

The V and J genes are TRBV28 and TRBJ2-3, with 9 bases fitting TRBD2. The CDR3 is made up of 15 amino acids. J was trimmed by 2 bases and V by 6 bases; bases with no gene match: 6. Germline CDR1 and CDR2: MDHEN and SYDVKM. The CDR3 nucleotides are TGTGCCAGCAGCGACATAGCGGGAGTCACAGATACGCAGTATTTT. Its translation: CASSDIAGVTDTQYF.

For this clonotype: This CDR3 fails to terminate in the conserved phenylalanine or tryptophan, so it likely reflects a read error. J is TRBJ2-7 and V is TRBV27, with 7 bases that match TRBD1. The CDR3 is 14 amino acids. In germline, CDR1 is MNHEY, CDR2 SMNVEV (reference sequence). With 6 bases clipped from V and 7 bases from J, the junction kept 12 bases outside the gene matches. The CDR3 spells CASSPGQATGEQYS. In DNA form, the CDR3 reads TGTGCCAGCAGCCCCGGACAGGCAACGGGAGAGCAGTACTCC.

This chain connects TRBV29-1 to TRBJ1-1; D perhaps matches TRBD1 (5 bases). The CDR3 is 13 amino acids. Germline V gene lookup returns CDR1 SQVTM and CDR2 ANQGSEA. The CDR3 region is CILREGPNTEAFF. In DNA form, the CDR3 reads TGCATCTTGCGGGAGGGGCCGAACACTGAAGCTTTCTTT.

The V and J genes are TRBV2 and TRBJ1-2; TRBD1 aligns across 8 bases. CDR3 length: 15 residues. V dropped 2 bases and J dropped 6; count of bases not matched to a gene: 8. CDR1 is SNHLY, CDR2 FYNNEI, per germline. CDR3 DNA sequence: TGTGCCAGCAGTGAACAGGGGGCGCGGCTGGATGGCTACACCTTC. It codes for CASSEQGARLDGYTF.

The chain recombines TRBV20-1 with TRBJ2-1; 13 nucleotides align to TRBD2. The V segment lost 5 bases and the J segment 8 bases; nucleotides outside the gene matches: 12. Germline-derived CDR1 and CDR2 are DFQATT and SNEGSKA (reference sequence). The CDR3 has 16 residues. The CDR3 reads CSAANTRTSGSHEQFF. The CDR3 DNA is TGCAGTGCTGCCAACACGAGGACTAGCGGGAGCCATGAGCAGTTCTTC.

The chain combines TRBV15 with TRBJ1-5; D unresolved. The CDR3 loop spans 15 amino acids. V was clipped by 3 bases and J by 4 bases, with 13 bases between them. From germline, CDR1 is LNHNV and CDR2 YYDKDF (reference sequence). As DNA, the CDR3 is TGTGCCACCAGCAGCAGAGAGAAGCCGAATCAGCCCCAGCATTTT. Residues: CATSSREKPNQPQHF.

Comments on this clonotype: This clone may be a read error of a much larger clone one base away. The CDR3, as DNA: TGTGCCAGCAGCAGCGGGTCAGATACGCAGTATTTT. This sequence encodes CASSSGSDTQYF. The chain employs TRBV6-2 or TRBV6-3 and TRBJ2-3, with TRBD2 as a possible D gene (6 bases). With 6 bases removed from V and 4 bases from J, the gap between germline ends came to 8 bases. CDR1 and CDR2 from the germline V gene are MNHEY and SVGEGT. The CDR3 is 12 residues long.

V usage is TRBV19 and J usage is TRBJ1-5; TRBD1 matches 10 bases. Germline-derived CDR1 and CDR2 are LNHDA and SQIVND (reference sequence). The CDR3 contains 18 residues. Germline trimming cut 2 bases from V and 7 bases from J; bases unmatched to any gene: 14. CDR3 loop: CASSISSFGTGEGQPQHF. CDR3 in DNA: TGTGCCAGTAGTATATCCTCTTTCGGGACAGGGGAAGGCCAGCCCCAGCATTTT.

This clonotype was seen a handful of times. Its ends do not fully match the called genes, so a read error is possible. The chain employs TRBV28 and TRBJ2-7; D not certain. Germline lookup yields CDR1 MDHEN and CDR2 SYDVKM. CDR3 length: 15 residues. The CDR3: CASSFLGANAYQQYF. The CDR3 bases are TGTGCCAGCAGTTTTTTGGGCGCGAACGCCTACCAGCAGTACTTC.

This clonotype showed up just a few times. This chain uses TRBV7-9 with TRBJ2-1; no reliable D call. Trimming took off 5 bases at V and 0 bases at J, with 11 bases between the two ends. This CDR3 is built from 15 residues. The germline gives CDR1 SEHNR, CDR2 FQNEAQ (reference sequence). CDR3 protein: CASSLRLSSYNEQFF. CDR3 coding DNA: TGTGCCAGCAGCCTGAGGCTTAGCTCCTACAATGAGCAGTTCTTC.

A few counts support this clonotype. The genes are TRBV7-2 and TRBJ1-1; D gene uncertain. This CDR3 is built from 14 residues. V dropped 2 bases and J dropped 4 bases, with 11 bases sitting between them. Germline CDR1 SGHTA, CDR2 FQGNSA. In nucleotides, the CDR3 is TGTGCCAGCAGCTTAAGGTCCTGGGGCACTGAAGCTTTCTTT. It codes for CASSLRSWGTEAFF. Filled out from reference TRBV7-2 and TRBJ1-1, the complete variable domain reads GAGVSQSPSNKVTEKGKDVELRCDPISGHTALYWYRQSLGQGLEFLIYFQGNSAPDKSGLPSDRFSAERTGGSVSTLTIQRTQQEDSAVYLCASSLRSWGTEAFFGQGTRLTVV.

Comments on this clonotype: The CDR3 does not end in the conserved phenylalanine or tryptophan, so this is likely a read error. The DNA is left out, because the CDR3 cannot be placed on it with certainty; the CDR3 is given as TCRdb lists it. The chain is built from TRBV5-4 and TRBJ2-7; TRBD1, the D gene given by the table, was not confirmed from the DNA. In germline, CDR1 is SGHNT, CDR2 YYREEE (reference sequence). Inclusive of both ends, the CDR3 amounts to 12 amino acids. The CDR3 region is CASSLGGGHWYS.

About this clonotype: Possible read error: a much larger clone is one base away. This chain joins TRBV7-2 and TRBJ2-3; TRBD1 matches at 8 bases. This CDR3 has 13 amino acids. CDR1 and CDR2 from the germline V gene are SGHTA and FQGNSA. Here the CDR3 reads CASSSTGVDTQCF. CDR3 DNA sequence: TGTGCCAGCAGCTCGACAGGGGTCGATACGCAGTGTTTT.

The rearrangement joins TRBV11-2 to TRBJ2-3, with a possible D match to TRBD2 (5 bases). V lost 6 bases, J lost 4 bases, and 17 bases lay in between. Per the germline V gene, CDR1 is SGHAT and CDR2 is FQNNGV. This CDR3 is built from 15 residues. CDR3 bases: TGTGCCAGCAGATCTACTAGAGGGAGAGCAGATACGCAGTATTTT. Its protein product is CASRSTRGRADTQYF.

Notes on this clonotype: This may stem from a read error, because a much larger clone lies one nucleotide away. This chain connects TRBV7-2 to TRBJ1-1; D not certain. The CDR3 covers 13 residues. In germline, CDR1 is SGHTA, CDR2 FQGNSA. The DNA of the CDR3 is TGTGCCAGCAGCCGTCTAAGGAACACTGAAGCTTTATTT. Its protein is CASSRLRNTEALF.

The chain is built from TRBV20-1 and TRBJ1-5; maybe TRBD1 (6 bases). CDR3 length: 14 amino acids. Per germline, CDR1 DFQATT and CDR2 SNEGSKA (reference sequence). V lost 2 bases and J 4 bases, leaving 12 bases between the germline ends. The CDR3 DNA follows: TGCAGTGCTAGAAACCGCAGGGGTAATCAGCCCCAGCATTTT. This codes for CSARNRRGNQPQHF.

To note about this clonotype: A much larger clone lies a single base off, so this may be a read error. V usage is TRBV6-6 and J usage is TRBJ1-3; no definite D call. Germline V gives CDR1 MNHNY, CDR2 SVGAGI (reference sequence). This CDR3 region has 15 residues. V lost 2 bases to trimming and J lost 2 bases, with 10 bases between them. The chain's CDR3 is CASSYSRQTGNTIYF. In DNA, the CDR3 is TGTGCCAGCAGTTACAGCAGGCAAACTGGAAACACCATATATTTT.

This clonotype came up once. At one end, the junction sequence differs from germline, possibly due to a read error. The chain joins TRBV27 to TRBJ2-7, with TRBD2 identical over 8 bases. Germline values: CDR1 MNHEY, CDR2 SMNVEV (reference sequence). CDR3 length: 15 residues. CDR3 bases: TGTGCCAGCAGTGAATCGGGGGGGTTTGCCTACGAGCAGTGCTTC. Amino acids: CASSESGGFAYEQCF.

A remark on this clonotype: This could be a read error, since a much larger clone is one nucleotide away. The rearrangement joins TRBV28 to TRBJ2-3; no firm D call. TRBJ1-5 matches the DNA end more closely, so the J call is doubtful. The CDR3 covers 16 residues. Germline loops: CDR1 MDHEN, CDR2 SYDVKM. CDR3 loop: CASSSLAGVDTDTQHF. The CDR3, as DNA: TGTGCCAGCAGTTCACTAGCGGGAGTCGATACAGATACGCAGCATTTT.

This clonotype was found a few times. The V and J genes are TRBV12-3 or TRBV12-4 and TRBJ2-5, with D perhaps matching TRBD2 (6 bases). V lost 5 bases and J lost 5, with 21 bases in between. This CDR3 has 16 amino acids. CDR3 amino acids: CASSPTQTSFMETQYF. CDR3 DNA: TGTGCCAGCAGTCCCACCCAGACTAGTTTCATGGAGACCCAGTACTTC.

This clonotype turned up a few times. This chain links TRBV6-1 with TRBJ2-6; 8 nucleotides agree with TRBD2. From germline, CDR1 is MNHNS and CDR2 SASEGT. The CDR3 is 18 amino acids. V shed 7 bases and J 0 bases; nucleotides not matched to a gene: 11. CDR3 nucleotide sequence: TGTGCCAGCACCCTCCGCGGGGGGCTCACCTCTGGGGCCAACGTCCTGACTTTC. Amino acid sequence: CASTLRGGLTSGANVLTF.

With regard to this clonotype: This could be a read error, since a much larger clone is one nucleotide away. The V gene is TRBV20-1, the J gene TRBJ2-1, with TRBD2 as a possible D gene (5 bases). Deletions cut 7 bases from V and 1 base from J, with 17 bases between. The CDR3 length is 15 residues. Germline assignment: CDR1 DFQATT and CDR2 SNEGSKA (reference sequence). The CDR3 coding sequence is TGCAGTGTTCCTAACCTGCAGCGGTCCTACAATGAGCAGTTCTTC. The encoded protein is CSVPNLQRSYNEQFF.